This entry lists 19 T cell receptor beta chains sequenced from one sample in a study of T cell repertoires in cytomegalovirus infection. These receptors have no identified antigens. MiXCR, applied by TCRdb to the reads, yields one record per CDR3 protein. The sample holds approximately 130,000 distinct CDR3 sequences, roughly a quarter seen once. The specimen sequenced was PBMCs, sequenced either directly or after in vitro stimulation (not recorded which). Source of these receptors: a human donor in good health (CMV status not recorded). Some clones in this sample may be carry-over from other donors' samples.

This clonotype was counted at least ten times. This chain uses TRBV6-6 with TRBJ1-2, with TRBD1 as a possible D gene (6 bases). The germline V and J ends were trimmed by 2 bases and 0 bases, with 19 bases remaining between them. There are 18 residues in the CDR3. Germline values: CDR1 MNHNY, CDR2 SVGAGI (reference sequence). The CDR3 coding sequence is TGTGCCAGCAGTTACGGGGGGGGAGAGGGGGTGGCTAACTATGGCTACACCTTC. Its translation is CASSYGGGEGVANYGYTF.

The chain uses TRBV9 and TRBJ2-2; D tentatively reads TRBD1 or TRBD2 (5 bases each). Germline assignment: CDR1 SGDLS and CDR2 YYNGEE. This CDR3 has 16 residues. Trimming shortened V by 0 bases and J by 6 bases, and 15 bases separated the two germline ends. CDR3 residues: CASSVAPGKGSGELFF. The CDR3 region has the DNA TGTGCCAGCAGCGTAGCCCCGGGGAAGGGGTCCGGGGAGCTGTTTTTT. Complete variable domain (other parts from reference TRBV9 and TRBJ2-2): DSGVTQTPKHLITATGQRVTLRCSPRSGDLSVYWYQQSLDQGLQFLIQYYNGEERAKGNILERFSAQQFPDLHSELNLSSLELGDSALYFCASSVAPGKGSGELFFGEGSRLTVL.

The chain combines TRBV20-1 with TRBJ1-2; TRBD1 might be the D (5 bases). The germline V and J ends were trimmed by 3 bases and 4 bases, with 12 bases remaining between them. The germline V gene encodes CDR1 DFQATT and CDR2 SNEGSKA (reference sequence). The CDR3 runs 13 residues. The CDR3 nucleotides read TGCAGTGCTAGCCGGGACGGTCCCTATGGCTACACCTTC. It encodes CSASRDGPYGYTF.

This clonotype appeared a few times. This chain uses TRBV25-1 with TRBJ2-3, with TRBD2 matching 7 bases. The CDR3 consists of 16 residues. The J segment lost 3 bases and the V segment lost 2 bases, leaving 8 bases of the junction unmatched. The germline V gene has CDR1 MGHDK and CDR2 SYGVNS. The CDR3 here is CASSETPNGRTDTQYF. In DNA, the CDR3 is TGTGCCAGCAGTGAAACTCCTAACGGGAGGACAGATACGCAGTATTTT.

The V call is TRBV7-9, the J call TRBJ2-3; D call uncertain. V was shortened by 6 bases and J by 5 bases, with 6 bases between the two germline ends. CDR3 length equals 11 residues. CDR1 is SEHNR, CDR2 FQNEAQ, per germline (reference sequence). The CDR3 sequence is CASSPQDTQYF. The CDR3 region has the DNA TGTGCCAGCAGTCCACAAGATACGCAGTATTTT.

This clonotype was observed many times. This chain uses TRBV7-2 with TRBJ2-1; 9 bases match TRBD2. With 8 bases clipped from V and 7 bases from J, the junction kept 6 bases outside the gene matches. The CDR3 is 13 residues long. CDR1 SGHTA and CDR2 FQGNSA come from the germline V gene. CDR3 region: CASVIAGVNEQFF. The CDR3 DNA reads as TGTGCCAGCGTTATAGCGGGAGTGAATGAGCAGTTCTTC.

This clonotype was picked up a small number of times. The rearrangement joins TRBV19 to TRBJ2-1; 14 bases are a match to TRBD2. There are 15 residues in the CDR3. CDR1 is LNHDA and CDR2 is SQIVND in the germline V gene (reference sequence). V gave up 5 bases and J gave up 9 bases; unmatched junction bases: 6. The CDR3 protein is CASSPGLAGAGEQFF. CDR3 nucleotide sequence: TGTGCCAGTAGTCCGGGACTAGCGGGAGCGGGTGAGCAGTTCTTC. The whole variable domain, remainder taken from reference TRBV19 and TRBJ2-1, is DGGITQSPKYLFRKEGQNVTLSCEQNLNHDAMYWYRQDPGQGLRLIYYSQIVNDFQKGDIAEGYSVSREKKESFPLTVTSAQKNPTAFYLCASSPGLAGAGEQFFGPGTRLTVL.

This clonotype was found many times. This chain connects TRBV7-2 to TRBJ2-7, with 11 bases that match TRBD2. V shed 1 base and J 6 bases; nucleotides not matched to a gene: 5. Germline CDR1 SGHTA, CDR2 FQGNSA. CDR3 length: 15 amino acids. The DNA of the CDR3 is TGTGCCAGCAGCTTAGAGGCTAGCGGGAGGAGCGAGCAGTACGTC. Translating it yields CASSLEASGRSEQYV.

The J gene is TRBJ2-6, the V gene TRBV29-1, with D possibly matching TRBD1 (5 bases). The CDR3 totals 17 residues. CDR1 and CDR2 from the germline V gene are SQVTM and ANQGSEA. The V end was cut by 7 bases, the J end by 2 bases, with 21 bases between. The CDR3 nucleotides read TGCAGCGCCCTGACTGGACATTCTTTGACTGGGGCCAACGTCCTGACTTTC. It is translated as CSALTGHSLTGANVLTF.

The chain has TRBV19 and TRBJ2-1; D gene uncertain. This CDR3 spans 13 amino acids. Trimming removed 5 bases at V and 4 bases at J, with 9 bases between. Germline CDR1 and CDR2: LNHDA and SQIVND (reference sequence). The CDR3 is CASSYDKYNEQFF. CDR3 DNA: TGTGCCAGTAGTTACGACAAGTACAATGAGCAGTTCTTC.

The rearrangement links TRBV12-3 or TRBV12-4 to TRBJ2-5; TRBD1 matches 12 bases. CDR3 length: 15 amino acids. V trimming: 3 bases; J trimming: 3 bases; junction bases outside the gene matches: 2. The CDR3 protein is CASSLGTGGKETQYF. DNA of the CDR3: TGTGCCAGCAGTTTGGGGACAGGGGGCAAAGAGACCCAGTACTTC.

The J gene is TRBJ2-2, the V gene TRBV9; TRBD2 aligns across 9 bases. This CDR3 contains 16 residues. CDR1 is SGDLS and CDR2 is YYNGEE in the germline V gene. After removal of 3 bases from V and 3 bases from J, the junction contained 6 bases not matched to a gene. In DNA form, the CDR3 reads TGTGCCAGCAGCGACGCGCTAGCGGGGTACACCGGGGAGCTGTTTTTT. Translating gives CASSDALAGYTGELFF.

The chain couples TRBV4-1 to TRBJ1-2; D is perhaps TRBD1 (6 bases). Per the germline V gene, CDR1 is MGHRA and CDR2 is YSYEKL. Trimming pared 2 bases from V and 7 bases from J, leaving 14 bases between. There are 14 residues in the CDR3. CDR3 DNA sequence: TGCGCCAGCAGCCAAATTAGGGGGGCAGCTGGCTACACCTTC. Encoded protein: CASSQIRGAAGYTF.

The chain combines TRBV20-1 with TRBJ2-7; TRBD2 aligns across 8 bases. The CDR3 loop spans 17 amino acids. CDR1 DFQATT and CDR2 SNEGSKA come from the germline V gene (reference sequence). The junction had 17 bases not matched to a gene; V was cut back by 0 bases and J by 7 bases. In DNA, the CDR3 is TGCAGTGCTAGAGATCTTTTGCTCAGCGGGAGATCGGCTGAGCAGTACTTC. Protein sequence: CSARDLLLSGRSAEQYF.

The V gene is TRBV10-2, the J gene TRBJ1-1, with D tentatively TRBD1 (6 bases). The CDR3 is 14 amino acids. Germline CDR1 WSHSY, CDR2 SAAADI. Trimming removed 2 bases at V and 11 bases at J, with 18 bases between. Written as DNA, the CDR3 is TGCGCCAGCAGTGAGCCGGGGGCGACTTCTACGGCTTTCTTT. Protein product: CASSEPGATSTAFF.

The chain carries TRBV5-6 and TRBJ2-1; possibly TRBD1 or TRBD2 for D (5 bases each). Trimming pared 5 bases from V and 12 bases from J, leaving 15 bases between. CDR1 and CDR2 from the germline V gene are SGHDT and YYEEEE. The CDR3 is made up of 12 amino acids. CDR3 amino acids: CASRVLRGPQFF. CDR3 bases: TGTGCCAGCAGAGTCCTCCGGGGCCCGCAGTTCTTC.

This clonotype was observed a few times. The chain is built from TRBV11-3 and TRBJ2-1; unclear D gene. The CDR3 covers 14 residues. Trimming stripped 1 base from V and 4 bases from J, with 8 bases between. Germline V gives CDR1 SGHNT, CDR2 YENEEA. This CDR3 is CASSLGREYNEQFF. The CDR3 DNA reads TGTGCCAGCAGCTTAGGACGTGAATACAATGAGCAGTTCTTC.

This clonotype was detected a few times. The chain joins TRBV27 to TRBJ1-2; D unresolved. The CDR3 covers 13 residues. Trimming left V 2 bases short and J 8 bases short, with 12 bases between. Per the germline V gene, CDR1 is MNHEY and CDR2 is SMNVEV (reference sequence). This chain's CDR3 is CASSLAGHGGYTF. The CDR3 DNA follows: TGTGCCAGCAGTTTAGCCGGGCACGGGGGCTACACCTTC.

This clonotype occurred once. V is TRBV7-9 and J is TRBJ1-1, with D unresolved. The V and J ends lost 5 bases and 0 bases respectively, with 13 bases between them. CDR1 is SEHNR and CDR2 is FQNEAQ in the germline V gene (reference sequence). This CDR3 contains 15 residues. This chain's CDR3 is CASSKRTVMNTEAFF. The CDR3 DNA is TGTGCCAGCAGCAAAAGGACGGTTATGAACACTGAAGCTTTCTTT.